Described below is a single TCR beta chain sequence and its context. What it recognizes is unknown. The data stem from a study of cytomegalovirus exposure and HLA in healthy donors. CDR1 SGHRS and CDR2 YFSETQ come from the germline V gene. Deletions cut 3 bases from V and 8 bases from J, with 14 bases between. This CDR3 has 13 residues. The PCR ran on 60 Vbeta and 13 Jbeta primers. The repertoire was sequenced with immunoSEQ multiplex PCR; TCRdb's copy has only in-frame clones and lacks some. The table includes approximately 72,000 clones, about 78% detected once. Study-wide results and caveats: The availability of immune exposure information extended only to CMV serostatus. In a later analysis, the majority of CMV-associated beta chains seemingly showed HLA restriction. Later analysis suggested links between common viral pathogens and several top significant clusters.

The sequence was obtained from a male donor in good health and CMV-seropositive. Sequencing was carried out using PBMCs. V and J are TRBV5-1 and TRBJ1-1, with a weak D call TRBD1 (6 bases). The CDR3 DNA sequence: TGCGCCAGCAGCTCGGGGAGGGGGACAGAAGCTTTCTTT. This encodes CASSSGRGTEAFF.